The clone carrying this T cell receptor (beta chain) was counted ten times or more. Antigen specificity is unknown. From the 5' RACE reads, TCRdb called clonotypes with MiXCR, one entry per CDR3 protein. The table lists around 130,000 distinct CDR3 sequences, about 6.5% of them singletons. The record originates from a study of CD8 T cells in ankylosing spondylitis. Points from the study as a whole: The authors reported significant enrichment of disease-linked clones in matched ankylosing spondylitis synovial fluid. In synovial fluid and blood from reactive arthritis, some motif variants were previously reported.

Deletions cut 2 bases from V and 0 bases from J, with 9 bases between. The CDR3 spans 15 residues. Germline values: CDR1 SGHTA, CDR2 FQGNSA. What was sequenced was blood, either unsorted or a sorted T cell fraction (not recorded which). The J gene is TRBJ2-3, the V gene TRBV7-2; the D gene is possibly TRBD1 (6 bases). This clonotype originated in a male donor with ankylosing spondylitis or in good health (not recorded which). The CDR3 DNA sequence: TGTGCCAGCAGCTTAACAGGGCTTAGCACAGATACGCAGTATTTT. Its translation: CASSLTGLSTDTQYF.